What follows are 29 T cell receptor beta chains derived from one specimen sequenced in a study of T cells in Graves' hyperthyroidism and ophthalmopathy. Amplification of TCR beta CDR3 regions was performed using RNA transcripts as template. The HTBI primer set served for first-round RT-PCR of the TCR CDR3. TCRdb processed the multiplex PCR reads anew with MiXCR; each CDR3 protein has one entry. The table lists hundreds of thousands of distinct CDR3 sequences, approximately 14% of them singletons, with 9.5% to 13% in the top ten. Material: blood. The receptors shown here come from a woman younger than 30 with Graves' hyperthyroidism.

This clonotype was detected ten times or more. The CDR3, as DNA: TGTGCCACCAGCAGAGACCTGGCTAGGACGGGGCAGTACTTC. It specifies CATSRDLARTGQYF. V gene TRBV15 combines with J gene TRBJ2-7; D is unresolved. The CDR3 is 14 residues long. The V end was cut by 0 bases, the J end by 9 bases, with 15 bases between. Germline CDR1 and CDR2: LNHNV and YYDKDF (reference sequence).

V usage is TRBV27 and J usage is TRBJ1-2; D may be TRBD1 (6 bases). The germline V gene encodes CDR1 MNHEY and CDR2 SMNVEV (reference sequence). This CDR3 contains 13 residues. V lost 10 bases to trimming and J lost 4 bases, with 16 bases between them. The CDR3 DNA is TGTGCCACCCTGGGAACAGGGAGCTATGGCTACACCTTC. This translates into CATLGTGSYGYTF.

This clonotype occurred a few times. The CDR3 nucleotides read TGTGCCAGCAGCTCCCAGGGTTACGAAAAACTGTTTTTT. Protein: CASSSQGYEKLFF. The chain is built from TRBV7-9 and TRBJ1-4, with D tentatively TRBD1 (5 bases). The CDR3 loop spans 13 amino acids. CDR1 and CDR2 from the germline V gene are SEHNR and FQNEAQ (reference sequence). Trimming left V 4 bases short and J 8 bases short, with 11 bases between. Full variable domain (remainder filled in from reference TRBV7-9 and TRBJ1-4): DTGVSQNPRHKITKRGQNVTFRCDPISEHNRLYWYRQTLGQGPEFLTYFQNEAQLEKSRLLSDRFSAERPKGSFSTLEIQRTEQGDSAMYLCASSSQGYEKLFFGSGTQLSVL.

V gene TRBV30 combines with J gene TRBJ2-5; 9 nucleotides line up with TRBD1. The CDR3 is 15 amino acids. V was clipped by 3 bases and J by 5 bases; unmatched bases: 10. Per the germline V gene, CDR1 is GTSNPN and CDR2 is SVGIG (reference sequence). CDR3 region: CAWRTRDRVGETQYF. The CDR3 bases are TGTGCCTGGAGGACCCGGGACAGGGTTGGGGAGACCCAGTACTTC.

This clonotype has a single count. This may arise from a read error, as a much more abundant clone is one base away. This chain links TRBV18 with TRBJ2-1; possibly TRBD1 for D (6 bases). The length of the CDR3 is 16 residues. CDR1 is KGHSH and CDR2 is LQKENI in the germline V gene. CDR3 amino acids: CASSPGPGQPYNGQFF. CDR3 DNA: TGTGCCAGCTCACCGGGCCCGGGACAACCTTACAATGGGCAGTTCTTC.

As concerns this clonotype: Just one base apart from a much larger clone, this may be a read error. The chain is built from TRBV30 and TRBJ1-2; D ambiguous. V dropped 5 bases and J dropped 3 bases, with 10 bases sitting between them. Looked up from germline, CDR1 is GTSNPN and CDR2 is SVGIG (reference sequence). The length of the CDR3 is 12 residues. The CDR3 region is CAWSIGDYGYTF. The CDR3 bases are TGTGCCTGGTCGATAGGCGACTATGGCTACACCTTC.

The table lists this clonotype with many counts. The chain combines TRBV20-1 with TRBJ2-7, with 7 positions matching TRBD2. The V segment lost 0 bases and the J segment 3 bases; nucleotides outside the gene matches: 8. The CDR3 extends over 15 amino acids. Germline V lookup: CDR1 DFQATT, CDR2 SNEGSKA (reference sequence). The CDR3: CSARDGGGSRYEQYF. DNA of the CDR3: TGCAGTGCTAGAGATGGCGGCGGGAGCCGCTACGAGCAGTACTTC.

This clonotype was seen ten or more times. The rearrangement uses TRBV28 and TRBJ2-7; D is possibly TRBD2 (6 bases). The germline CDR1 and CDR2 sequences are MDHEN and SYDVKM. Trimming removed 6 bases at V and 2 bases at J, with 23 bases between. This CDR3 comprises 17 residues. The CDR3 is CASSPTPRLGSTYEQYF. As DNA, the CDR3 is TGTGCCAGCAGCCCAACCCCCCGACTAGGCTCGACCTACGAGCAGTACTTC. Variable domain in full (rest from reference TRBV28 and TRBJ2-7): DVKVTQSSRYLVKRTGEKVFLECVQDMDHENMFWYRQDPGLGLRLIYFSYDVKMKEKGDIPEGYSVSREKKERFSLILESASTNQTSMYLCASSPTPRLGSTYEQYFGPGTRLTVT.

This clonotype was observed many times. This chain joins TRBV12-3 or TRBV12-4 and TRBJ2-7; D possibly corresponds to TRBD1 (6 bases). The CDR3 runs to 12 residues. Trimming left V 5 bases short and J 3 bases short, with 8 bases between. The CDR3: CASSKQGYEQYF. In DNA, the CDR3 is TGTGCCAGCAGTAAACAGGGCTACGAGCAGTACTTC.

This clonotype has at least ten counts. The chain has TRBV11-3 and TRBJ1-2; TRBD1 matches at 8 bases. V lost 5 bases, J lost 8 bases, and 7 bases stayed unmatched. Germline V gives CDR1 SGHNT, CDR2 YENEEA. This CDR3 has 13 amino acids. CDR3 loop: CASSLTGGEGYTF. DNA of the CDR3: TGTGCCAGCAGCCTTACAGGGGGAGAAGGCTACACCTTC.

This clonotype came up many times. The chain is built from TRBV6-1 and TRBJ2-1; 15 nucleotides agree with TRBD2. The CDR3 sequence is 16 residues long. With V trimmed by 7 bases and J by 7 bases, 8 bases remained unmatched. Germline V CDR1 and CDR2: MNHNS, SASEGT. CDR3 loop: CASTLSGTSGRNEQFF. CDR3 nucleotide sequence: TGTGCCAGCACCCTCTCCGGGACTAGCGGGAGGAATGAGCAGTTCTTC.

This chain joins TRBV4-1 and TRBJ2-7; D is ambiguous. Germline V gene data show CDR1 as MGHRA and CDR2 as YSYEKL. The CDR3 spans 14 residues. V lost 5 bases and J lost 3, with 14 bases in between. The CDR3 sequence: CASSAQIGNYEQYF. The CDR3 region has the DNA TGCGCCAGCAGCGCCCAAATAGGGAACTACGAGCAGTACTTC.

This clonotype was seen only a few times. The V call is TRBV5-1, the J call TRBJ1-2; 8 positions match TRBD1. The trim removed 4 bases at V and 7 bases at J, leaving 18 bases unmatched. The V gene's germline CDR1 is SGHRS and CDR2 YFSETQ. CDR3 length equals 17 residues. The CDR3 spells CASSHGVAGTGIVGYTF. CDR3 sequence (DNA): TGCGCCAGCAGCCATGGTGTGGCCGGGACAGGAATCGTTGGCTACACCTTC. Full variable domain (remainder filled in from reference TRBV5-1 and TRBJ1-2): KAGVTQTPRYLIKTRGQQVTLSCSPISGHRSVSWYQQTPGQGLQFLFEYFSETQRNKGNFPGRFSGRQFSNSRSEMNVSTLELGDSALYLCASSHGVAGTGIVGYTFGSGTRLTVV.

This clonotype appeared a few times. The chain recombines TRBV20-1 with TRBJ1-5; D gene unclear. The CDR3 totals 14 residues. Trimming cost V 1 base and J 0 bases, with 7 bases left between them. Germline CDR1 is DFQATT and CDR2 is SNEGSKA (reference sequence). DNA of the CDR3: TGCAGTGCTAGAGGGGGAATTAGCAATCAGCCCCAGCATTTT. It is translated as CSARGGISNQPQHF.

The chain carries TRBV24-1 and TRBJ2-2, with D tentatively TRBD1 or TRBD2 (6 bases each). Germline CDR1 is KGHDR and CDR2 is SFDVKD. Trimming removed 9 bases at V and 3 bases at J, with 16 bases between. This CDR3 is built from 15 residues. This chain's CDR3 is CATSLGGGYTGELFF. CDR3 in DNA: TGTGCCACCTCCCTAGGGGGAGGATACACCGGGGAGCTGTTTTTT.

Ten or more counts support this clonotype. This chain links TRBV29-1 with TRBJ2-3; D may be TRBD1 or TRBD2 (5 bases each). CDR1 and CDR2 from the germline V gene are SQVTM and ANQGSEA. CDR3 size: 15 residues. Trimming took off 4 bases at V and 2 bases at J, with 16 bases between the two ends. DNA for the CDR3: TGCAGCGTTGGGACCGGGACGGCCAACACAGATACGCAGTATTTT. As protein: CSVGTGTANTDTQYF.

This clonotype was detected only a few times. The chain uses TRBV19 and TRBJ2-1; D is possibly TRBD1 (5 bases). This CDR3 comprises 14 residues. Germline V gene lookup returns CDR1 LNHDA and CDR2 SQIVND (reference sequence). The V and J ends lost 6 bases and 5 bases respectively, with 14 bases between them. Here the CDR3 reads CASSRQTIDNEQFF. The DNA for the CDR3 is TGTGCCAGTAGCCGACAGACCATAGACAATGAGCAGTTCTTC. The full variable domain, rest sourced from reference TRBV19 and TRBJ2-1, is DGGITQSPKYLFRKEGQNVTLSCEQNLNHDAMYWYRQDPGQGLRLIYYSQIVNDFQKGDIAEGYSVSREKKESFPLTVTSAQKNPTAFYLCASSRQTIDNEQFFGPGTRLTVL.

The gene calls are TRBV4-3 and TRBJ2-3, with D perhaps matching TRBD2 (6 bases). The CDR3 runs to 18 residues. V lost 3 bases, J lost 4 bases, and 23 bases lay in between. The germline V gene encodes CDR1 LGHNA and CDR2 YSLEER. The CDR3 nucleotides read TGCGCCAGCAGCCAGTCTCCCCGGGAGAGTCGCCGTCCAGATACGCAGTATTTT. Encoded protein: CASSQSPRESRRPDTQYF.

In its sample, this clonotype was seen many times. This chain links TRBV5-1 with TRBJ2-1; D ambiguous. Germline values: CDR1 SGHRS, CDR2 YFSETQ. The CDR3 runs to 12 residues. Trimming stripped 1 base from V and 7 bases from J, with 6 bases between. The CDR3 region has the DNA TGCGCCAGCAGCTTGTGGGTGAATGAGCAGTTCTTC. As protein: CASSLWVNEQFF.

A remark on this clonotype: A much larger clone is a single base away; this may be a read error. Without the conserved terminal phenylalanine or tryptophan, this CDR3 likely stems from a read error. This chain connects TRBV20-1 to TRBJ2-7; 8 bases agree with TRBD1. The CDR3 contains 15 residues. Germline lookup yields CDR1 DFQATT and CDR2 SNEGSKA (reference sequence). V lost 0 bases, J lost 3 bases, and 7 bases stayed unmatched. Written as DNA, the CDR3 is TGCAGTGCTAGAGATCGGGGCAGGGGGCACTACGAGCAGTACCTC. This translates into CSARDRGRGHYEQYL.

This clonotype has a count of ten or more. The chain is built from TRBV7-6 and TRBJ2-1, with D tentatively TRBD2 (6 bases). The V gene's germline CDR1 is SGHVS and CDR2 FNYEAQ. The CDR3 runs 15 residues. Deletions cut 5 bases from V and 7 bases from J, with 18 bases between. CDR3 sequence: CASSRKGLRENEQFF. The CDR3 coding sequence is TGTGCCAGCAGCCGCAAAGGCTTACGGGAGAATGAGCAGTTCTTC.

In its sample, this clonotype was seen a few times. This rearrangement joins TRBV30 to TRBJ2-7; 7 nucleotides match TRBD2. The CDR3 contains 12 residues. Germline lookup yields CDR1 GTSNPN and CDR2 SVGIG (reference sequence). J was trimmed by 3 bases and V by 5 bases; bases with no gene match: 4. Written as DNA, the CDR3 is TGTGCCTGGGGGGAGGGACGCTACGAGCAGTACTTC. Its protein product is CAWGEGRYEQYF.

This clonotype occurred a few times. The V call is TRBV7-2, the J call TRBJ1-2; 10 bases align to TRBD1. Germline values: CDR1 SGHTA, CDR2 FQGNSA. This CDR3 spans 15 amino acids. The J segment lost 8 bases and the V segment lost 4 bases, leaving 10 bases of the junction unmatched. In nucleotides, the CDR3 is TGTGCCAGCAGCTCCCAAGGGACAGGGGCGAAGGGCTACACCTTC. It codes for CASSSQGTGAKGYTF.

This clonotype was seen a handful of times. V and J are TRBV7-2 and TRBJ1-5; D ambiguous. This CDR3 is 13 amino acids long. Germline loops: CDR1 SGHTA, CDR2 FQGNSA. V lost 5 bases and J lost 6, with 11 bases in between. CDR3 nucleotide sequence: TGTGCCAGCAGCCGGGAGGGCGGTCAGCCCCAGCATTTT. Protein sequence: CASSREGGQPQHF. Combining the CDR3 with reference TRBV7-2 and TRBJ1-5 gives the whole variable domain GAGVSQSPSNKVTEKGKDVELRCDPISGHTALYWYRQSLGQGLEFLIYFQGNSAPDKSGLPSDRFSAERTGGSVSTLTIQRTQQEDSAVYLCASSREGGQPQHFGDGTRLSIL.

This clonotype appeared many times. J is TRBJ2-5 and V is TRBV18, with D possibly matching TRBD1 (6 bases). The CDR3 is made up of 14 amino acids. Trimming stripped 3 bases from V and 5 bases from J, with 13 bases between. Per the germline V gene, CDR1 is KGHSH and CDR2 is LQKENI. The CDR3 region is CASSPGQPPETQYF. In DNA, the CDR3 is TGTGCCAGCTCACCCGGACAGCCTCCGGAGACCCAGTACTTC.

This clonotype has at least ten counts. V gene TRBV12-3 or TRBV12-4 combines with J gene TRBJ1-2, with D possibly being TRBD1 (6 bases). CDR3 length: 15 residues. Trimming shortened V by 0 bases and J by 6 bases, and 14 bases separated the two germline ends. CDR3 region: CASSLAQGILNGYTF. In DNA, the CDR3 is TGTGCCAGCAGTTTAGCACAGGGCATACTTAATGGCTACACCTTC.

The J gene is TRBJ1-5, the V gene TRBV10-3; D is ambiguous. CDR1 is ENHRY, CDR2 SYGVKD, per germline. V lost 2 bases and J lost 6, with 8 bases in between. The CDR3 is 13 residues long. CDR3 coding DNA: TGTGCCATCAGTGAGAATCCCCGTCAGCCCCAGCATTTT. Translating it yields CAISENPRQPQHF.

This clonotype was counted between two and nine times. A much larger clone differs from this one at a single base, so this may be a read error. The J gene is TRBJ2-1, the V gene TRBV5-6; either TRBD1 or TRBD2 may fit D (5 bases each). CDR3 length equals 16 residues. Germline-derived CDR1 and CDR2 are SGHDT and YYEEEE. The V gene lost 2 bases and the J gene lost 1 base, with 13 bases spanning the gap. CDR3 nucleotides: TGTGCCAGCAGCTTAACGGTGGGGGAATCCTACAATGAGCAGTTCTTC. Protein product: CASSLTVGESYNEQFF.

This clonotype was counted many times. The rearrangement uses TRBV5-1 and TRBJ2-5; 8 bases are shared with TRBD1. J was trimmed by 2 bases and V by 0 bases; bases with no gene match: 6. Germline CDR1 is SGHRS and CDR2 is YFSETQ. The CDR3 loop spans 16 amino acids. The DNA for the CDR3 is TGCGCCAGCAGCTTGGACGGACAGGGAAGACAAGAGACCCAGTACTTC. Amino acids: CASSLDGQGRQETQYF.